Following are 8 T cell receptor beta chains from one sample sequenced in a study of human T cells and chemical hapten exposure (dated by TCRdb to about 2021). The library was generated by RACE. Sequencing took place on a NextSeq 500. Using fastp trimming at Q25 and MiXCR clonotype assembly, TCRdb reanalyzed the public sequencing data and kept in-frame beta chains. For every CDR3 protein sequence, its rows merge into one entry that carries the most common genes and DNA. A total of roughly 64,000 distinct CDR3 sequences appear in this sample, about 11% of them only once. 2% to 3% of the sample is taken by the ten largest. Read against the paper, the sample's time point label means: patch test 3, about 24 weeks after DPC sensitization. Reading the label with the study, this specimen's treatment or condition is: therapeutic diphenylcyclopropenone sensitization with weekly scalp DPC. This sample comprised whole blood, obtained in connection with sensitization to the hapten diphenylcyclopropenone (DPC). The receptor source for this set is a woman under 40 with alopecia areata. Some clones in this sample may be carry-over from other donors' samples.

This clonotype was picked up a small number of times. The V and J genes are TRBV19 and TRBJ1-6; D not certain. V was trimmed by 4 bases and J by 9 bases, leaving 16 bases between them. CDR1 and CDR2 (germline): LNHDA, SQIVND (reference sequence). The CDR3 covers 15 residues. CDR3 residues: CASSTTITDRSPLHF. DNA for the CDR3: TGTGCCAGTAGTACGACTATTACGGACCGTTCACCCCTCCACTTT.

This clonotype was observed at least ten times. The CDR3 protein is CASSLTSGGLTDTQYF. CDR3 coding DNA: TGTGCCAGCAGCTTAACAAGCGGGGGCCTCACAGATACGCAGTATTTT. The J gene is TRBJ2-3, the V gene TRBV7-3, with 8 nucleotides matching TRBD2. The CDR3 sequence is 16 residues long. The J segment lost 2 bases and the V segment lost 0 bases, leaving 4 bases of the junction unmatched. Per the germline V gene, CDR1 is SGHTA and CDR2 is FQGTGA.

Concerning this clonotype: Just one base apart from a much larger clone, this may be a read error. The chain has TRBV5-4 and TRBJ1-5; D gene ambiguous. This CDR3 contains 15 residues. Germline CDR1 reads SGHNT; CDR2 reads YYREEE (reference sequence). CDR3 coding DNA: TGTGCCAGCAGCCTCGGACCCCCAGGATCTCAGTCCCAGCATTTT. The encoded protein is CASSLGPPGSQSQHF.

In its sample, this clonotype was seen many times. V is TRBV12-3 or TRBV12-4 and J is TRBJ1-5; D is perhaps TRBD1 (6 bases). V lost 3 bases to trimming and J lost 4 bases, with 10 bases between them. The CDR3 has 14 residues. The CDR3 loop reads CASSFGGVNQPQHF. CDR3 nucleotide sequence: TGTGCCAGCAGTTTCGGGGGCGTAAATCAGCCCCAGCATTTT.

This clonotype came up many times. The CDR3 nucleotides read TGTGCCAGCAGTGCCGGGACAGGGGGGAACAATGAGCAGTTCTTC. Translated, it gives CASSAGTGGNNEQFF. The chain combines TRBV27 with TRBJ2-1; TRBD1 matches 11 bases. Germline assignment: CDR1 MNHEY and CDR2 SMNVEV (reference sequence). Trimming took 5 bases from V and 5 from J; bases not matched to a gene: 5. The CDR3 has 15 amino acids.

At least ten counts were recorded for this clonotype. This rearrangement joins TRBV23-1 to TRBJ2-5; the D is unclear. TRBV23-1 is an ORF for which the function is uncertain. The CDR3 is 15 amino acids. The V and J ends lost 6 bases and 2 bases respectively, with 16 bases between them. This CDR3 is CASRLTRSDQETQYF. CDR3 nucleotides: TGCGCCAGCAGACTGACAAGGAGCGATCAAGAGACCCAGTACTTC.

CDR3 in DNA: TGTGCCAGCTGCAGGGGGCGCGGCAATCAGCCCCAGCATTTT. Its translation is CASCRGRGNQPQHF. The genes are TRBV28 and TRBJ1-5, with 8 bases aligning to TRBD1. V lost 8 bases and J lost 2; bases outside the gene matches: 5. This CDR3 has 14 amino acids. The germline CDR1 and CDR2 sequences are MDHEN and SYDVKM.

The chain combines TRBV15 with TRBJ2-5, with TRBD2 as a possible D gene (5 bases). The CDR3 runs 15 residues. Trimming took off 1 base at V and 4 bases at J, with 13 bases between the two ends. The germline CDR1 and CDR2 sequences are LNHNV and YYDKDF (reference sequence). The CDR3 coding sequence is TGTGCCACCAGCAGAGCTCGTACGAGCGGAGAGACCCAGTACTTC. Its protein is CATSRARTSGETQYF.